Each of the 17 T cell receptor beta chains below was sequenced from the same sample in a study of T cell responses to AZD1222 COVID-19 vaccine. Sequencing was performed with immunoSEQ multiplex PCR; in TCRdb, only in-frame clones are kept and a portion is missing. The table shows over 85,000 clones, with roughly 90% occurring only once. Sequenced material: peripheral blood, taken on day 0 of AZD1222 vaccination. Receptors were obtained from an adult in good health.

The chain's CDR3 is CASSQGTTGTDTQYF. For the CDR3, the DNA is TGCGCCAGCAGCCAAGGGACCACTGGCACAGATACGCAGTATTTT. V usage is TRBV4-1 and J usage is TRBJ2-3; no clear D gene. The ends were cut back, 1 base at V and 1 base at J, with 9 bases in the middle. This CDR3 is built from 15 residues. Germline loops: CDR1 MGHRA, CDR2 YSYEKL.

This clone was found once. The V call is TRBV6-5, the J call TRBJ1-5, with D hard to call. This CDR3 region has 14 residues. V was trimmed by 2 bases and J by 1 base, leaving 6 bases between them. Germline V gene data show CDR1 as MNHEY and CDR2 as SVGAGI. The CDR3 DNA reads as TGTGCCAGCAGTTACCGGGGAAGCAATCAGCCCCAGCATTTT. It encodes CASSYRGSNQPQHF.

The chain carries TRBV12-3 or TRBV12-4 and TRBJ1-2; D not certain. Trimming stripped 6 bases from V and 2 bases from J, with 10 bases between. The CDR3 contains 13 residues. The CDR3 is CASRLTQNYGYTF. Written as DNA, the CDR3 is TGTGCCAGCAGACTGACACAAAACTATGGCTACACCTTC.

The chain has TRBV19 and TRBJ1-2; D unresolved. Germline V CDR1 and CDR2: LNHDA, SQIVND (reference sequence). Trimming pared 7 bases from V and 4 bases from J, leaving 13 bases between. The CDR3 has 13 residues. This chain's CDR3 is CASKLSAGYGYTF. CDR3 sequence (DNA): TGTGCCAGTAAGCTGTCCGCCGGCTATGGCTACACCTTC.

This chain's CDR3 is CASSTRGQSNEKLFF. The CDR3 region has the DNA TGTGCCAGCAGCACCCGAGGACAGTCTAATGAAAAACTGTTTTTT. V usage is TRBV7-9 and J usage is TRBJ1-4, with TRBD1 as a possible D gene (6 bases). Deletions cut 5 bases from V and 3 bases from J, with 13 bases between. The CDR3 is made up of 15 amino acids. Germline CDR1 is SEHNR and CDR2 is FQNEAQ (reference sequence).

J is TRBJ1-4 and V is TRBV21-1. TRBV21-1 is recorded as a pseudogene. There are 15 residues in the CDR3. The CDR3 loop is CASSPRSPPWEKLFF. CDR3 DNA: TGTGCCAGCAGCCCACGTAGCCCCCCTTGGGAAAAACTGTTTTTT.

The chain recombines TRBV18 with TRBJ1-1, with 7 bases fitting TRBD1. V gave up 6 bases and J gave up 2 bases; unmatched junction bases: 9. The germline V gene encodes CDR1 KGHSH and CDR2 LQKENI. This CDR3 comprises 15 residues. CDR3 coding DNA: TGTGCCAGCTCCGGCGACAGGGCCCATAACACTGAAGCTTTCTTT. It yields the protein CASSGDRAHNTEAFF.

This chain links TRBV2 with TRBJ1-5; possibly TRBD1 for D (6 bases). This CDR3 spans 14 amino acids. The germline V gene has CDR1 SNHLY and CDR2 FYNNEI. The CDR3 coding sequence is TGTGCTACCACGAGCCCTGAGGGGGATCAGCCCCAGCATTTT. It yields the protein CATTSPEGDQPQHF. Full variable domain (outside the CDR3, taken from reference TRBV2 and TRBJ1-5): EPEVTQTPSHQVTQMGQEVILRCVPISNHLYFYWYRQILGQKVEFLVSFYNNEISEKSEIFDDQFSVERPDGSNFTLKIRSTKLEDSAMYFCATTSPEGDQPQHFGDGTRLSIL.

This chain links TRBV11-3 with TRBJ1-1; D remains ambiguous. With 11 bases removed from V and 9 bases from J, the gap between germline ends came to 16 bases. This CDR3 has 11 amino acids. Germline V gene data show CDR1 as SGHNT and CDR2 as YENEEA. CDR3 loop: CAPSPHPKAFF. CDR3 sequence (DNA): TGTGCCCCCTCCCCCCACCCAAAAGCTTTCTTT.

This rearrangement joins TRBV6-5 to TRBJ1-6, with 8 positions matching TRBD1. J gave up 10 bases and V 4 bases, and 9 bases lay outside the gene matches. The germline CDR1 and CDR2 sequences are MNHEY and SVGAGI. The CDR3 has 15 amino acids. CDR3 sequence: CASSSSIYRGSPLHF. Here the CDR3 DNA reads TGTGCCAGCAGTTCCTCAATATACAGGGGGTCACCCCTCCACTTT.

V and J are TRBV9 and TRBJ2-7; 13 bases match TRBD2. The length of the CDR3 is 16 residues. From germline, CDR1 is SGDLS and CDR2 YYNGEE. The V segment lost 4 bases and the J segment 3 bases; nucleotides outside the gene matches: 7. The CDR3 region is CASSSTLAGGFYEQYF. As DNA, the CDR3 is TGTGCCAGCAGCTCGACACTAGCGGGGGGGTTCTACGAGCAGTACTTC. Full variable domain (remainder filled in from reference TRBV9 and TRBJ2-7): DSGVTQTPKHLITATGQRVTLRCSPRSGDLSVYWYQQSLDQGLQFLIQYYNGEERAKGNILERFSAQQFPDLHSELNLSSLELGDSALYFCASSSTLAGGFYEQYFGPGTRLTVT.

CDR3 amino acids: CASPRGGSPLHF. As DNA, the CDR3 is TGTGCCAGCCCCAGGGGAGGTTCACCCCTCCACTTT. The V and J genes are TRBV6-4 and TRBJ1-6; D is possibly TRBD1 (6 bases). V was clipped by 8 bases and J by 9 bases, with 11 bases between them. The CDR3 contains 12 residues. Germline assignment: CDR1 MRHNA and CDR2 SNTAGT.

This clone was observed once. The rearrangement links TRBV7-9 to TRBJ1-5; D remains ambiguous. Germline lookup yields CDR1 SEHNR and CDR2 FQNEAQ (reference sequence). The V end lost 1 base, the J end lost 6 bases, and 19 bases lay between the germline ends. The CDR3 has 17 residues. The CDR3 sequence: CASSLEKDNVRRQPQHF. In DNA form, the CDR3 reads TGTGCCAGCAGCTTAGAGAAAGACAATGTACGGCGTCAGCCCCAGCATTTT.

The chain is built from TRBV5-1 and TRBJ2-2; TRBD1 might be the D (6 bases). Trimming cost V 0 bases and J 7 bases, with 10 bases left between them. Germline V CDR1 and CDR2: SGHRS, YFSETQ. There are 14 residues in the CDR3. The CDR3 sequence: CASSLGSGDGELFF. The CDR3 nucleotides read TGCGCCAGCAGCTTGGGGTCAGGGGACGGGGAGCTGTTTTTT.

The V call is TRBV27, the J call TRBJ1-6, with a tentative D call TRBD1 (6 bases). V was pared by 3 bases and J by 6 bases, with 12 bases between. This CDR3 spans 15 amino acids. The germline V gene has CDR1 MNHEY and CDR2 SMNVEV (reference sequence). CDR3 protein: CASSFVGRGNSPLHF. The DNA of the CDR3 is TGTGCCAGCAGTTTCGTTGGCAGGGGTAATTCACCCCTCCACTTT.

This clone appeared once. The chain uses TRBV7-8 and TRBJ2-5; 12 bases are a match to TRBD2. Trimming removed 1 base from V and 2 bases from J; junction bases left unmatched: 8. Germline CDR1 reads SGHVS; CDR2 reads FQNEAQ. This CDR3 region has 18 residues. The CDR3: CASSLDLTSGGRQETQYF. The CDR3 DNA reads as TGTGCCAGCAGCTTAGATCTTACTAGCGGGGGGAGACAAGAGACCCAGTACTTC.

The J gene is TRBJ2-1, the V gene TRBV7-9, with 11 bases fitting TRBD2. This CDR3 comprises 15 residues. Germline V gene sequence: CDR1 SEHNR, CDR2 FQNEAQ (reference sequence). V shed 5 bases and J 5 bases; nucleotides not matched to a gene: 5. CDR3 amino acids: CASSPLAGVNNEQFF. CDR3 in DNA: TGTGCCAGCAGCCCACTAGCGGGGGTTAACAATGAGCAGTTCTTC.